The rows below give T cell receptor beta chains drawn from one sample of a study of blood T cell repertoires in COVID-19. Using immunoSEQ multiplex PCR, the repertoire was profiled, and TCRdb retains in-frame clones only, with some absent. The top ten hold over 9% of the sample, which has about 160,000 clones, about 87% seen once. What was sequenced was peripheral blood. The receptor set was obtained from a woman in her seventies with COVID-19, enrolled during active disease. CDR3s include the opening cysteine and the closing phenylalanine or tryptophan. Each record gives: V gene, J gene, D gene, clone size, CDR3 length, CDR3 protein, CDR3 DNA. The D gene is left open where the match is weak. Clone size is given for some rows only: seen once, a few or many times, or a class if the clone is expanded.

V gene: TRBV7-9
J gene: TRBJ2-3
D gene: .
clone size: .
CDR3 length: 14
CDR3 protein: CASSLGRGGDTQYF
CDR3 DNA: TGTGCCAGCAGCTTGGGCAGGGGAGGGGATACGCAGTATTTT

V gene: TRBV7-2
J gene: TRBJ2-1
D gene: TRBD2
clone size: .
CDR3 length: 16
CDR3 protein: CASSLDGAGVYNEQFF
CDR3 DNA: TGTGCCAGCAGCTTAGATGGAGCGGGGGTTTACAATGAGCAGTTCTTC

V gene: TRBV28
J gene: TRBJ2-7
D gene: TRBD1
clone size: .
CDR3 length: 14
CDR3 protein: CASRGTGLSYEQYF
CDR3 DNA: TGTGCCAGCAGGGGGACAGGGCTCTCCTACGAGCAGTACTTC

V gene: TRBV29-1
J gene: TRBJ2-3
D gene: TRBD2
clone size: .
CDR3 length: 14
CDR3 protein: CSADTGGDTDTQYF
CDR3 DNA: TGCAGCGCTGATACGGGGGGAGACACAGATACGCAGTATTTT

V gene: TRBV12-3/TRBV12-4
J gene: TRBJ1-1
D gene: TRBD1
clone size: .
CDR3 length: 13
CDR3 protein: CASSRQGNTEAFF
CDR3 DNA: TGTGCCAGCAGTAGACAGGGGAACACTGAAGCTTTCTTT

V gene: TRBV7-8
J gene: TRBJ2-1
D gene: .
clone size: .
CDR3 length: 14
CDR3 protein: CASGGRPPYNEQFF
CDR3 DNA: TGTGCCAGCGGGGGCAGGCCGCCATACAATGAGCAGTTCTTC

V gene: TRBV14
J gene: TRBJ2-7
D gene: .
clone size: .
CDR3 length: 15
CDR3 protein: CASSPRRGGSYEQYF
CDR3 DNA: TGTGCCAGCAGCCCCCGCCGAGGGGGCTCCTACGAGCAGTACTTC

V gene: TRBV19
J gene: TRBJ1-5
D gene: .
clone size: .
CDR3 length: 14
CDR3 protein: CASSTRRGVQPQHF
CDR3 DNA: TGTGCCAGTAGTACGCGAAGGGGTGTACAGCCCCAGCATTTT

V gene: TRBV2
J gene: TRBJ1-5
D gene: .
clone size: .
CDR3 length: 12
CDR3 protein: CASSPLNQPQHF
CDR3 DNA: TGTGCCAGCAGCCCCCTTAATCAGCCCCAGCATTTT

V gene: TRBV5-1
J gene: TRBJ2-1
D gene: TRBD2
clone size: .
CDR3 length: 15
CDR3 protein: CASSLQAGGRDEQFF
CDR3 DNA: TGCGCCAGCAGCTTGCAAGCGGGGGGAAGGGATGAGCAGTTCTTC

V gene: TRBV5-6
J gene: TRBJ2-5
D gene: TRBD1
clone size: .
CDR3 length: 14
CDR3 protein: CASSYGQGVETQYF
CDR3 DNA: TGTGCCAGCAGCTACGGACAGGGGGTAGAGACCCAGTACTTC

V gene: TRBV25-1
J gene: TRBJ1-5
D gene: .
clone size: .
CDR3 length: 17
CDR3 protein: CASSEGGGQRGNQPQHF
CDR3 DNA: TGTGCCAGCAGTGAAGGCGGGGGGCAAAGGGGCAATCAGCCCCAGCATTTT

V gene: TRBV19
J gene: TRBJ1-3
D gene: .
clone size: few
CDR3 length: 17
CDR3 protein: CASSMAGRGVSGNTIYF
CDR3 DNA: TGTGCCAGTAGTATGGCGGGACGGGGTGTCTCTGGAAACACCATATATTTT

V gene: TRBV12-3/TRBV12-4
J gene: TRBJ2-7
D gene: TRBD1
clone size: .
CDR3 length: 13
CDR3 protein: CASSSGQGLEQYF
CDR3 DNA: TGTGCCAGCAGTTCCGGACAGGGCCTCGAGCAGTACTTC

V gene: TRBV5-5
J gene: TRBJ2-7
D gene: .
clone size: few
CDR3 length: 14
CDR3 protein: CASRSSGASYEQYF
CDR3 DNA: TGTGCCAGCAGATCCAGCGGAGCCTCCTACGAGCAGTACTTC

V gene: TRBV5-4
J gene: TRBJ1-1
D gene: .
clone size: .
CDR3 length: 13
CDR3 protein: CASSLAVGQMPFF
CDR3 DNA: TGTGCCAGCAGCTTGGCGGTCGGACAGATGCCTTTCTTT

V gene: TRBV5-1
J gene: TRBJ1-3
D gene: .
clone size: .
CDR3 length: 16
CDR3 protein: CASSLALDYSGNTIYF
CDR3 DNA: TGCGCCAGCAGCTTGGCCCTGGACTACTCTGGAAACACCATATATTTT

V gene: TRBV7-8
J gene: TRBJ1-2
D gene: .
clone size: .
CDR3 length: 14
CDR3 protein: CASSLGGPNYGYTF
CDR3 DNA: TGTGCCAGCAGCTTAGGAGGCCCTAACTATGGCTACACCTTC

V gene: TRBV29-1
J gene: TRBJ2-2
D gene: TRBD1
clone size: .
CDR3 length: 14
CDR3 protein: CSVGGTGGTGELFF
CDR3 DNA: TGCAGCGTCGGGGGGACAGGGGGCACCGGGGAGCTGTTTTTT

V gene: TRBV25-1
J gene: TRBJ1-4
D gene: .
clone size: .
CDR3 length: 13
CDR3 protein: CASSRPGGEKLFF
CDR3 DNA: TGTGCCAGCAGCCGACCGGGAGGTGAAAAACTGTTTTTT

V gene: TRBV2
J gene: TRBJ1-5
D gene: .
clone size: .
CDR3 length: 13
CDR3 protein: CASSPEQGQPQHF
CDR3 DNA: TGTGCCAGCAGTCCCGAGCAGGGGCAGCCCCAGCATTTT

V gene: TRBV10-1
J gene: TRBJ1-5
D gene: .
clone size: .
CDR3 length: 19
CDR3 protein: CASSEKGVTARNYGGPQHF
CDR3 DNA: TGCGCCAGCAGTGAGAAGGGGGTGACTGCACGTAACTACGGCGGGCCCCAGCATTTT

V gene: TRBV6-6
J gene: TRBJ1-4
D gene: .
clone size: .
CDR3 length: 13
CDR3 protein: CASRGGANEKLFF
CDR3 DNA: TGTGCCAGCCGGGGGGGGGCTAATGAAAAACTGTTTTTT

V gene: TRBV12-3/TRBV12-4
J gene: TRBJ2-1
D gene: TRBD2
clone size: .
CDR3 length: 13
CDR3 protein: CASSLGTSGPPFF
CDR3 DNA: TGTGCCAGCAGTCTCGGGACTAGCGGCCCGCCGTTCTTC

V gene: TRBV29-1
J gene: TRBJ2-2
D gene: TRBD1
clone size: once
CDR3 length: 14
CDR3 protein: CSVEVAGGGGELFF
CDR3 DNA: TGCAGCGTTGAAGTCGCAGGGGGCGGCGGGGAGCTGTTTTTT

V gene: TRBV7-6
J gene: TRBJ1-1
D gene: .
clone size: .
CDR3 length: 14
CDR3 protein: CASSSDSLNTEAFF
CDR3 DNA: TGTGCCAGCAGCTCGGACAGTTTGAACACTGAAGCTTTCTTT

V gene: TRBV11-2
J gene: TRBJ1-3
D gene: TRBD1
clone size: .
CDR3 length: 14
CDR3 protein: CASSYGTAGNTIYF
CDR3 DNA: TGTGCCAGCAGCTACGGGACAGCTGGAAACACCATATATTTT

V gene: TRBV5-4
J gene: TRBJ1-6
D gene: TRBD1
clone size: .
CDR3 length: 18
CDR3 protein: CASSPGQATSSYNSPLHF
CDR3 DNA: TGTGCCAGCAGCCCGGGACAGGCTACGAGCTCCTATAATTCACCCCTCCACTTT

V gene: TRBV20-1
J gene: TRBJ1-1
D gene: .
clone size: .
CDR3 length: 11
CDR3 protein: CSASRETEAFF
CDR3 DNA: TGCAGTGCTAGCAGGGAAACTGAAGCTTTCTTT

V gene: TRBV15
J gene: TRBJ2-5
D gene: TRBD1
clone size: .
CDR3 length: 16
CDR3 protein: CATSRDLLRGLKTQYF
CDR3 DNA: TGTGCCACCAGCAGAGATCTCTTAAGGGGGCTGAAGACCCAGTACTTC

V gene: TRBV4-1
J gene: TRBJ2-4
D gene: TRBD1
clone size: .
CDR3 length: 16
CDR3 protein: CASSQVNRGAKNIQYF
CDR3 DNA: TGCGCCAGCAGCCAAGTAAACAGGGGAGCCAAAAACATTCAGTACTTC

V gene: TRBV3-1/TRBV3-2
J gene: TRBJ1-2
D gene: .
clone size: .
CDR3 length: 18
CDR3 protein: CASSQDIIGGSAGGGYTF
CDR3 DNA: TGTGCCAGCAGCCAAGATATTATAGGAGGCAGCGCCGGGGGTGGCTACACCTTC

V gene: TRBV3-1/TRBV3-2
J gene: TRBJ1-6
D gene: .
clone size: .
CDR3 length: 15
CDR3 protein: CASSRPARGGSPLHF
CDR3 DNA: TGTGCCAGCAGCCGTCCGGCCAGGGGTGGATCACCCCTCCACTTT

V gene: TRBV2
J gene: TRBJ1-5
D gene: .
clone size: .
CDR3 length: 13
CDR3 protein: CASSGSSNQPQHF
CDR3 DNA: TGTGCCAGCAGTGGGAGTAGCAATCAGCCCCAGCATTTT

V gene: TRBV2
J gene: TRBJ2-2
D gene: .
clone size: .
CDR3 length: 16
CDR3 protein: CASSASVPKNTGELFF
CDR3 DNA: TGTGCCAGCTCTGCTAGCGTACCGAAGAACACCGGGGAGCTGTTTTTT

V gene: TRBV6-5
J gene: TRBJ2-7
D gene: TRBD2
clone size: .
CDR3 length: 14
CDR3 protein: CASSYSRDGEGQYF
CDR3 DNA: TGTGCCAGCAGTTACTCGAGGGACGGGGAGGGGCAGTACTTC

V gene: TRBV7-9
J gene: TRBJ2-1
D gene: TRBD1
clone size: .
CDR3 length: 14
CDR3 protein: CASSWGQGLNEQFF
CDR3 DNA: TGTGCCAGCAGCTGGGGACAGGGCTTGAATGAGCAGTTCTTC

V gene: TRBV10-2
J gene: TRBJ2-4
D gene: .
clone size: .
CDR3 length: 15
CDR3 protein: CASTKGGEAKNIQYF
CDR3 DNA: TGCGCCAGCACCAAAGGGGGGGAGGCCAAAAACATTCAGTACTTC

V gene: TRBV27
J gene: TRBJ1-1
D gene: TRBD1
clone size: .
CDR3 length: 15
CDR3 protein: CASSFRDRGLTEAFF
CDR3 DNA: TGTGCCAGCAGTTTTCGGGACAGGGGGCTCACTGAAGCTTTCTTT

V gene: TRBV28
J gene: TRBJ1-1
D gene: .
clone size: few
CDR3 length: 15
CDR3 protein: CASSRRTVMNTEAFF
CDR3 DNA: TGTGCCAGCAGCCGCCGGACAGTCATGAACACTGAAGCTTTCTTT

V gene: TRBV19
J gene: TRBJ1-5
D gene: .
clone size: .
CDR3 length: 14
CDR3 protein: CASSIQVGGQPQHF
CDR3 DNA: TGTGCCAGTAGTATCCAGGTAGGTGGACAGCCCCAGCATTTT

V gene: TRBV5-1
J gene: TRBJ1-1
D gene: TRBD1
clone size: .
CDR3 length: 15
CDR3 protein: CASSASGTGNTEAFF
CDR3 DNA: TGCGCCAGCAGCGCCTCCGGGACAGGGAACACTGAAGCTTTCTTT

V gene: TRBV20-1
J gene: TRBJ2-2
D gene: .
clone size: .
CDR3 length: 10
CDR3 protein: CSARHGELFF
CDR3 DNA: TGCAGTGCCCGACACGGGGAGCTGTTTTTT

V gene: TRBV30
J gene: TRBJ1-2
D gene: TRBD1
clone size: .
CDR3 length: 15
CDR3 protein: CAWSVPRQGAFGYTF
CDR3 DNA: TGTGCCTGGAGTGTACCTCGGCAGGGGGCGTTTGGCTACACCTTC

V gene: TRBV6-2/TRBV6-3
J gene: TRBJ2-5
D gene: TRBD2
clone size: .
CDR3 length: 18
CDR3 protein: CASSYGTSGASVGETQYF
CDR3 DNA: TGTGCCAGCAGTTACGGGACTAGCGGGGCTTCCGTTGGGGAGACCCAGTACTTC